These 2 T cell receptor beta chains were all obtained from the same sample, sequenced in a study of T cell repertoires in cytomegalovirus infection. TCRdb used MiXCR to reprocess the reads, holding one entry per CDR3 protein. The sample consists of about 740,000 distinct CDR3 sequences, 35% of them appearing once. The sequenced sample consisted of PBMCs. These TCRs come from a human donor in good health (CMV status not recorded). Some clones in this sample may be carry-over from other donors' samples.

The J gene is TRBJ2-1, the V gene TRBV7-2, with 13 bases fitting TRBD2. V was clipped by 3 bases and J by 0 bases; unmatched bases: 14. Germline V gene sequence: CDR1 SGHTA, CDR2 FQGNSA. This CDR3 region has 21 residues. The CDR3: CASSFNPNRGLAGASYNEQFF. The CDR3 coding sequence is TGTGCCAGCAGCTTCAACCCAAATCGCGGACTAGCGGGGGCCTCCTACAATGAGCAGTTCTTC.

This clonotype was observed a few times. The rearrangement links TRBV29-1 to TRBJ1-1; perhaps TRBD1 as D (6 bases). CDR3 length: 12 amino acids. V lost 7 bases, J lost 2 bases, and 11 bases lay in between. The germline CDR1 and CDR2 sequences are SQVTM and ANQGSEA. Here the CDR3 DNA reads TGCAGCGGCAGGGGTTTTAACACTGAAGCTTTCTTT. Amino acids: CSGRGFNTEAFF.